This TCR beta chain was profiled in a study of CD8+ T cells in alopecia areata. This clone was seen a handful of times. Its antigen remains unknown. Lesional scalp tissue (obtained by punch biopsy) and peripheral blood were collected from alopecia areata patients. Overall study results and limits: Across lesional scalp, and particularly alopecia totalis/universalis, clonality surpassed that of normal scalp. Sharing of TCRs across patients appeared less clear than in mice, possibly for HLA-related reasons.

The CDR3 covers 13 residues. Trimming stripped 3 bases from V and 6 bases from J, with 8 bases between. Germline V CDR1 and CDR2: LGHNA, YSLEER. Extraction of RNA preceded its reverse transcription into cDNA, which served as the sequencing template. Data came from immunoSEQ multiplex PCR; TCRdb stores just in-frame clones and leaves some out. The table includes about 97,000 clones, less than 50% detected once. This sequence was found in a human donor with alopecia areata. V is TRBV4-3 and J is TRBJ2-2; D uncertain. The sequencing sample was made of CD4+ T cells sorted from blood. The CDR3 sequence: CASSQGLAGELFF. As DNA, the CDR3 is TGCGCCAGCAGCCAGGGATTGGCCGGGGAGCTGTTTTTT.